This passage covers 18 T cell receptor beta chains from one sample sequenced in a study of human T cells and chemical hapten exposure. TCRdb reprocessed the RACE reads with MiXCR, giving one entry per CDR3 protein. The table lists roughly 380,000 distinct CDR3 sequences, roughly 4.6% of them singletons, with 2% to 3% in the top ten. The time point here: pre-sensitization, week 0. Described treatment: therapeutic diphenylcyclopropenone sensitization with weekly scalp DPC. The material was whole blood, obtained in connection with sensitization to the hapten diphenylcyclopropenone (DPC). The receptor set was obtained from a woman between 50 and 59 years old with alopecia areata. Some clones in this sample may be carry-over from other donors' samples.

CDR3 nucleotide sequence: TGTGCCAGCAGCGTAGAATTAGTCAACAATGAGCAGTTCTTC. This sequence encodes CASSVELVNNEQFF. This rearrangement joins TRBV9 to TRBJ2-1; D is unclear. CDR3 size: 14 residues. Per germline, CDR1 SGDLS and CDR2 YYNGEE. V was clipped by 0 bases and J by 5 bases, with 9 bases between them. The whole variable domain, remainder taken from reference TRBV9 and TRBJ2-1, is DSGVTQTPKHLITATGQRVTLRCSPRSGDLSVYWYQQSLDQGLQFLIQYYNGEERAKGNILERFSAQQFPDLHSELNLSSLELGDSALYFCASSVELVNNEQFFGPGTRLTVL.

Many counts were recorded for this clonotype. This chain joins TRBV7-2 and TRBJ2-1; TRBD2 matches 7 bases. The CDR3 totals 19 residues. V was clipped by 5 bases and J by 1 base; unmatched bases: 17. The germline gives CDR1 SGHTA, CDR2 FQGNSA. The CDR3: CASSRFGASGTPSYNEQFF. Written as DNA, the CDR3 is TGTGCCAGCAGCCGGTTCGGGGCTAGCGGAACTCCTTCCTACAATGAGCAGTTCTTC.

This chain links TRBV6-1 with TRBJ1-1, with D perhaps TRBD1 (5 bases). V lost 9 bases, J lost 2 bases, and 16 bases lay in between. The length of the CDR3 is 14 residues. Germline V gene data show CDR1 as MNHNS and CDR2 as SASEGT. The CDR3 is CARDSRKVNTEAFF. The CDR3, as DNA: TGTGCCAGAGACAGCCGGAAGGTTAACACTGAAGCTTTCTTT.

This clonotype has ten or more counts. The chain links TRBV7-6 to TRBJ2-3; 10 nucleotides align to TRBD2. Germline values: CDR1 SGHVS, CDR2 FNYEAQ. Losses at the gene ends were 3 bases for V and 2 bases for J; bases not matched to a gene: 5. The CDR3 consists of 16 residues. The CDR3 DNA follows: TGTGCCAGCAGCTTGAGCGGGGGGGCCGACACAGATACGCAGTATTTT. It codes for CASSLSGGADTDTQYF.

This clonotype has a count of ten or more. The chain recombines TRBV29-1 with TRBJ2-1; D unresolved. The CDR3 consists of 10 residues. Trimming cost V 2 bases and J 10 bases, with 6 bases left between them. Germline V lookup: CDR1 SQVTM, CDR2 ANQGSEA. In DNA form, the CDR3 reads TGCAGCGTTGAATTAGAGGAGCAGTTCTTC. Encoded protein: CSVELEEQFF.

The chain recombines TRBV12-3 or TRBV12-4 with TRBJ2-1, with a possible D match to TRBD2 (6 bases). The V end was cut by 5 bases, the J end by 6 bases, with 8 bases between. The CDR3 length is 12 residues. CDR3 in amino acids: CASSGLFNEQFF. DNA of the CDR3: TGTGCCAGCAGTGGACTATTCAATGAGCAGTTCTTC.

The V call is TRBV18, the J call TRBJ1-1, with a tentative D call TRBD1 (5 bases). This CDR3 spans 15 amino acids. Germline CDR1 and CDR2: KGHSH and LQKENI. Trimming removed 1 base at V and 0 bases at J, with 9 bases between. The CDR3 nucleotides read TGTGCCAGCTCACCACAAGGGACGATGAACACTGAAGCTTTCTTT. It specifies CASSPQGTMNTEAFF.

This clonotype occurred many times. J is TRBJ2-1 and V is TRBV9; D tentatively reads TRBD1 or TRBD2 (6 bases each). The CDR3 contains 15 residues. V was cut by 1 base and J by 4 bases, with 12 bases left in between. Germline CDR1 and CDR2: SGDLS and YYNGEE. The DNA of the CDR3 is TGTGCCAGCAGCGTATCCCGGGGGCAATACAATGAGCAGTTCTTC. This translates into CASSVSRGQYNEQFF.

Ten or more counts support this clonotype. This chain uses TRBV27 with TRBJ1-5; possible D gene TRBD1, 5 bases. CDR3 length equals 18 residues. V dropped 5 bases and J dropped 0 bases, with 20 bases sitting between them. Per the germline V gene, CDR1 is MNHEY and CDR2 is SMNVEV (reference sequence). CDR3 DNA sequence: TGTGCCAGCAGTGTCTCCTCGCCCGGGACTGGTAGCAATCAGCCCCAGCATTTT. Its protein is CASSVSSPGTGSNQPQHF.

This clonotype was seen more than once but under ten times. This rearrangement joins TRBV5-6 to TRBJ2-4, with 9 bases matching TRBD1. With 5 bases clipped from V and 6 bases from J, the junction kept 15 bases outside the gene matches. CDR1 SGHDT and CDR2 YYEEEE come from the germline V gene. This CDR3 has 17 amino acids. CDR3 residues: CASRLTPGQGPGNIQYF. For the CDR3, the DNA is TGTGCCAGCAGGCTTACTCCGGGACAGGGTCCAGGAAACATTCAGTACTTC. Full variable domain (missing parts from reference TRBV5-6 and TRBJ2-4): DAGVTQSPTHLIKTRGQQVTLRCSPKSGHDTVSWYQQALGQGPQFIFQYYEEEERQRGNFPDRFSGHQFPNYSSELNVNALLLGDSALYLCASRLTPGQGPGNIQYFGAGTRLSVL.

This clonotype was seen more than once but under ten times. The chain uses TRBV4-1 and TRBJ1-1, with TRBD1 matching 7 bases. CDR3 length: 15 amino acids. V was pared by 0 bases and J by 0 bases, with 1 base of the junction left unmatched. Germline V lookup: CDR1 MGHRA, CDR2 YSYEKL. DNA of the CDR3: TGCGCCAGCAGCCAAGAACAGGGGATGAACACTGAAGCTTTCTTT. This translates into CASSQEQGMNTEAFF.

This clonotype was observed a handful of times. The chain carries TRBV6-9 and TRBJ1-2, with D uncertain. Trimming left V 8 bases short and J 12 bases short, with 10 bases between. CDR3 size: 9 residues. Looked up from germline, CDR1 is MNHGY and CDR2 is SVAAGI. The DNA of the CDR3 is TGTGCCAGCCTTTTTGACGACACCTTC. Protein product: CASLFDDTF.

The chain links TRBV5-1 to TRBJ2-5, with unresolved D. Germline CDR1 and CDR2: SGHRS and YFSETQ. The CDR3 sequence is 11 residues long. The V and J ends lost 4 bases and 10 bases respectively, with 11 bases between them. CDR3 sequence reads: CASSSPRGQYF. CDR3 DNA: TGCGCCAGCAGCAGCCCCCGTGGCCAGTACTTC.

In the case of this clonotype: This sequence may be a read error, since a much larger clone differs from it by one base. CDR3 in DNA: TGTGCCAGCAGCTCGACAGGGGGCCCTGAAGCTTTCTTT. Translation gives CASSSTGGPEAFF. This chain connects TRBV7-9 to TRBJ1-1; 10 nucleotides agree with TRBD1. V gave up 4 bases and J gave up 6 bases; unmatched junction bases: 2. The length of the CDR3 is 13 residues. The germline V gene has CDR1 SEHNR and CDR2 FQNEAQ (reference sequence).

The rearrangement joins TRBV4-3 to TRBJ2-3; perhaps TRBD2 as D (5 bases). V was trimmed by 0 bases and J by 3 bases, leaving 13 bases between them. This CDR3 has 16 amino acids. Germline V lookup: CDR1 LGHNA, CDR2 YSLEER. The CDR3 loop reads CASSQDLLRGTDTQYF. In DNA, the CDR3 is TGCGCCAGCAGCCAAGATTTGCTGAGAGGGACAGATACGCAGTATTTT.

V usage is TRBV29-1 and J usage is TRBJ2-1; TRBD2 matches at 7 bases. J was trimmed by 6 bases and V by 4 bases; bases with no gene match: 9. The length of the CDR3 is 14 residues. Germline CDR1 and CDR2: SQVTM and ANQGSEA. DNA for the CDR3: TGCAGCGTTGGGGGACTACCAGCGACCAATGAGCAGTTCTTC. Its translation: CSVGGLPATNEQFF.

This clonotype has only a few counts. V usage is TRBV21-1 and J usage is TRBJ2-3. TRBV21-1 is given as a pseudogene. The CDR3 runs 16 residues. The CDR3 nucleotides read TGTGCCAGCAGCAAAGAGCGCAACACTAGCACAGATACGCAGTATTTT. Translating gives CASSKERNTSTDTQYF.

The sample holds a few counts of this clonotype. The chain carries TRBV10-3 and TRBJ2-5, with TRBD2 matching over 15 bases. This CDR3 is built from 19 residues. The V gene end was trimmed by 4 bases and the J gene end by 4 bases; junction bases not matched to a gene: 13. Per germline, CDR1 ENHRY and CDR2 SYGVKD. CDR3 region: CAISGRLGLAGGLPETQYF. The CDR3, as DNA: TGTGCCATCAGTGGAAGACTGGGACTAGCGGGAGGTCTGCCAGAGACCCAGTACTTC.